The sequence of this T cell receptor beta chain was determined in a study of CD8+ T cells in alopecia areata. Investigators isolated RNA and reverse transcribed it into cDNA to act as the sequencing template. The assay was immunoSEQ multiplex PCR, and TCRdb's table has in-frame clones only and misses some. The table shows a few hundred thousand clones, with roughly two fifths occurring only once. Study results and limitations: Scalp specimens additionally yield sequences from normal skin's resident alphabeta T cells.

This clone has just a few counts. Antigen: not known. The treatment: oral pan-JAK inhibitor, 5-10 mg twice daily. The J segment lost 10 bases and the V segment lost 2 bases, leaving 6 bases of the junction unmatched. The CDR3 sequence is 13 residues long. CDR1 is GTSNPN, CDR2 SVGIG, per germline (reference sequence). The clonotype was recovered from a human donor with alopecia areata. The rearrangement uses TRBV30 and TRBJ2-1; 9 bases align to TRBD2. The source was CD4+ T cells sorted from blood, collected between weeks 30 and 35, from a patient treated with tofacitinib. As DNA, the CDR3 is TGTGCCTGGAGTCAAGACCTAGCGGGGGAGCAGTTCTTC. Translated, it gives CAWSQDLAGEQFF.